The sequence of this T cell receptor beta chain was determined in a study of T cell changes during pregnancy in multiple sclerosis. Profiled with immunoSEQ multiplex PCR; TCRdb holds only in-frame clones, not every one. The sample carries around 56,000 clones, roughly nine tenths recorded once. The sample was CD4+ T cells from peripheral blood mononuclear cells, taken in the first trimester of pregnancy. This clonotype originated in a female donor with multiple sclerosis, enrolled in a pregnancy study.

The CDR3 DNA reads TGTGCCAGCAGACCCAGGATCAGGCATGGCTACACCTTC. Translating gives CASRPRIRHGYTF. V usage is TRBV5-6 and J usage is TRBJ1-2; D ambiguous. The CDR3 runs to 13 residues. V lost 5 bases, J lost 6 bases, and 14 bases lay in between. CDR1 SGHDT and CDR2 YYEEEE come from the germline V gene.